This TCR beta chain was found in a study of T cell responses to AZD1222 COVID-19 vaccine. Method: immunoSEQ multiplex PCR; TCRdb's copy keeps in-frame clones and lacks some. Of roughly 91,000 clones in the sample, roughly 89% were seen once. The CDR3 length is 15 residues. Germline V lookup: CDR1 MNHEY, CDR2 SMNVEV (reference sequence). Trimming cost V 8 bases and J 3 bases, with 14 bases left between them. The source is an adult in good health. This chain links TRBV27 with TRBJ2-6, with TRBD2 as a possible D gene (6 bases). The source was peripheral blood, collected on day 0 of AZD1222 vaccination. CDR3 sequence: CASSTAGLGANVLTF. CDR3 DNA sequence: TGTGCCAGCTCAACGGCGGGGCTTGGGGCCAACGTCCTGACTTTC.